This T cell receptor beta chain was sequenced in a study of identical twins. The study's findings and limits: Twin pairs had excess sharing that was weaker in beta out-of-frame sequences.

TCRdb recomputed calls from the 5' RACE reads with MiXCR, one row per CDR3 protein. This table holds 450,000 to 600,000 distinct CDR3 sequences, around 24% found once. Germline CDR1 and CDR2: DFQATT and SNEGSKA (reference sequence). With 4 bases clipped from V and 7 bases from J, the junction kept 9 bases outside the gene matches. The CDR3 is 14 residues long. This clonotype was picked up a small number of times. Its antigen is unidentified. Separately, the same data were catalogued under a study of yellow fever vaccine responses in identical twins.

The material sequenced was CD4+ T cells sorted from blood. The TCR comes from a woman aged 18-30 years in good health. This chain connects TRBV20-1 to TRBJ2-1; 8 nucleotides align to TRBD2. Here the CDR3 reads CSAISGRKGNEQFF. The CDR3 DNA is TGCAGTGCTATAAGCGGGAGAAAGGGGAATGAGCAGTTCTTC.